This T cell receptor delta chain was observed in a study of gamma-delta T cells after stem cell transplantation (TCRdb year 2016). Notes on this clone: What this receptor recognizes is not known. No quality values exist for individual bases; no much larger clone is one base distant.

The CDR3, cysteine through phenylalanine, is 24 amino acids long. Only the CDR3 part of the read is kept: 72 bases, read in frame from the first base. The germline V and J ends show losses of 4 bases and 0 bases respectively, and no gene match explains 28 bases of the junction. CDR1 is given as TSWWSYY and CDR2 as QGS, both from the germline V gene. The receptor library was made with RT-PCR. The listed sequencing device is Illumina MiSeq. TCRdb reprocessed the public reads with the caller CATT; rows with the same DNA were merged afterwards. The sample's table lists a count of 6 to 8 delta-chain clones.

Here the chain combines TRDV1 and TRDJ1, and TRDD3 aligns with 11 junction nucleotides. Input material: gamma-delta T cells. This sequence originates from a human donor. It is not recorded whose cells these are; they may come from a transplant donor. This table probably holds off-target reads from a library built for another chain. The nucleotide sequence is TGTGCTCTTGGGGGAGACGGCCTCCCTCTGATCTGGGGGATACTTGGGCCTTACACCGATAAACTCATCTTT. This sequence encodes CALGGDGLPLIWGILGPYTDKLIF.